This TCR beta chain appears in the sequencing data of a study of regulatory T cells in long-lasting Graves disease. Study observations and caveats: Favored gene segments in persistent disease were TRBV28, TRBJ1-2 and TRBJ2-5.

Time point denoted: newly diagnosed GD, antithyroid drugs for less than 3 months. PBMCs were the source of the RNA used for TCR sequencing. There are 19 residues in the CDR3. V shed 0 bases and J 0 bases; nucleotides not matched to a gene: 11. Germline loops: CDR1 LGHNA, CDR2 YNFKEQ. A few counts support this clonotype. Its specificity is unknown. Building of the TCR beta libraries involved iRepertoire HTBI primers and Arm-PCR of CDR3 regions. MiXCR was run by TCRdb on the multiplex PCR reads, yielding one entry per CDR3 protein. The sample contains about 460,000 distinct CDR3 sequences, 12% to 15% of which appear only once. A further study also used this sample, focusing on T cells in Graves' hyperthyroidism and ophthalmopathy. Turning to that study: Initially, a first-round RT-PCR of the TCR CDR3 employed the HTBI primer set.

This TCR was recovered from a woman in her 50s with Graves disease. J is TRBJ2-1 and V is TRBV4-2; 7 bases are shared with TRBD2. This sample comprised peripheral blood mononuclear cells (PBMCs), obtained at new diagnosis, from a patient treated with antithyroid drugs. Here the CDR3 DNA reads TGTGCCAGCAGCCAAGATTCTAGCGGATCCGCCAGCTCCTACAATGAGCAGTTCTTC. Translated, it gives CASSQDSSGSASSYNEQFF.